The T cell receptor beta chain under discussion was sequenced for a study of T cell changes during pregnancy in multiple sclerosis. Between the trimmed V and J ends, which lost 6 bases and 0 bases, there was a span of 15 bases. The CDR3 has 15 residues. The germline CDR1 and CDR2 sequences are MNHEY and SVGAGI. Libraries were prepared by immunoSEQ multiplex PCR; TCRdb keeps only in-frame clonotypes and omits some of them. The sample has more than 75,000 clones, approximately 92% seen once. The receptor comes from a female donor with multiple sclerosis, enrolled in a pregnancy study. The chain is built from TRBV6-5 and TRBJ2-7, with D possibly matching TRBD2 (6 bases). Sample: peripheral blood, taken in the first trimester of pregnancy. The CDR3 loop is CASRKVSEGSYEQYF. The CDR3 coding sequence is TGTGCCAGCAGGAAGGTCTCGGAGGGCTCCTACGAGCAGTACTTC.